This T cell receptor (beta chain) was obtained from a study of blood T cells in healthy people across ages. Overall study findings and caveats: Bulk PBMC profiling left naive and antigen-experienced comparisons inconclusive. Per million T cells, TCR beta diversity dropped about linearly as age rose.

The V gene's germline CDR1 is SGHVS and CDR2 FNYEAQ. The CDR3 sequence is 14 residues long. Sample-barcoded 5' priming and a J-beta primer mix drove a second PCR of roughly 6 to 12 cycles. TCRdb used MiXCR to reprocess the 5' RACE reads, holding one entry per CDR3 protein. The sample has 250,000 to 300,000 distinct CDR3 sequences; around 29% are singletons. On this clonotype: Its antigen is still unknown.

The authors extracted at least 5 micrograms of total RNA per sample. Input material: blood. The TCR comes from an older woman in good health. The chain uses TRBV7-6 and TRBJ2-1; the D is unclear. The end of the DNA fits TRBJ2-7 better, so the J call may be wrong. The chain's CDR3 is CASSPGPSDYEQYF. The CDR3 DNA sequence: TGTGCCAGCAGCCCCGGGCCTTCGGACTACGAGCAGTACTTC.